These 18 T cell receptor beta chains were sequenced from one sample in a study of PD-1 blockade in classical Hodgkin lymphoma. As for time point: cycle 4 day 1 (C4D1), after 6 weeks of nivolumab. Patients all relapsed after autologous stem cell transplantation, and there was variation in brentuximab vedotin exposure. TCRdb keeps only in-frame clones here, not all; method: immunoSEQ multiplex PCR. The sample has approximately 22,000 clones, approximately 80% seen once. The input for sequencing was peripheral blood mononuclear cells (PBMCs), taken before the fourth cycle of nivolumab. Source of these receptors: a human donor with classical Hodgkin lymphoma.

This chain links TRBV5-5 with TRBJ1-1; the D is unclear. V lost 4 bases and J lost 4, with 14 bases in between. CDR1 is SGHKS and CDR2 is YYEKEE in the germline V gene (reference sequence). This CDR3 comprises 14 residues. In DNA form, the CDR3 reads TGTGCCAGCAGCGTATTTTGGGCGCCCACTGAAGCTTTCTTT. Translation: CASSVFWAPTEAFF.

The chain is built from TRBV1 and TRBJ2-6. TRBV1 is shown as a pseudogene. The CDR3 consists of 16 residues. CDR3 nucleotide sequence: TGCACCAGCAGCAGTCCCGGGACGATGGCGGCCAACGTCCTGACTTTC. It is translated as CTSSSPGTMAANVLTF.

The CDR3 region is CASSPGELFF. For the CDR3, the DNA is TGTGCCAGCAGTCCCGGGGAGCTGTTTTTT. The chain couples TRBV7-8 to TRBJ2-2; no clear D. Trimming removed 6 bases at V and 6 bases at J, with 2 bases between. This CDR3 is built from 10 residues. Germline CDR1 and CDR2: SGHVS and FQNEAQ.

The V gene is TRBV7-7, the J gene TRBJ2-5; D possibly matches TRBD1 or TRBD2 (6 bases each). The CDR3 sequence is 15 residues long. V gave up 3 bases and J gave up 5 bases, with 16 bases separating them. Looked up from germline, CDR1 is SSHAT and CDR2 is FNYEAQ (reference sequence). CDR3 loop: CASSLEGGSSETQYF. Written as DNA, the CDR3 is TGTGCCAGCAGCTTGGAAGGGGGGTCTAGCGAGACCCAGTACTTC. Variable domain in full (rest from reference TRBV7-7 and TRBJ2-5): GAGVSQSPRYKVTKRGQDVTLRCDPISSHATLYWYQQALGQGPEFLTYFNYEAQPDKSGLPSDRFSAERPEGSISTLTIQRTEQRDSAMYRCASSLEGGSSETQYFGPGTRLLVL.

The rearrangement uses TRBV29-1 and TRBJ2-1; 7 bases align to TRBD2. Germline trimming cut 3 bases from V and 8 bases from J; bases unmatched to any gene: 7. This CDR3 has 13 residues. Germline CDR1 reads SQVTM; CDR2 reads ANQGSEA. The CDR3 region is CSVEGGRRDEQFF. Here the CDR3 DNA reads TGCAGCGTTGAGGGGGGGAGAAGAGATGAGCAGTTCTTC.

The gene calls are TRBV7-8 and TRBJ2-1; TRBD2 matches 7 bases. CDR3 length: 15 residues. Germline V gene sequence: CDR1 SGHVS, CDR2 FQNEAQ. The J segment lost 2 bases and the V segment lost 6 bases, leaving 7 bases of the junction unmatched. The CDR3 reads CASRFTGTTYNEQFF. The CDR3 DNA sequence: TGTGCCAGCAGATTTACCGGGACTACCTACAATGAGCAGTTCTTC.

V gene TRBV5-1 combines with J gene TRBJ2-7; 9 bases are shared with TRBD2. The CDR3 is 15 residues long. Trimming took 5 bases from V and 2 from J; bases not matched to a gene: 8. The V gene's germline CDR1 is SGHRS and CDR2 YFSETQ. CDR3: CASRRTSERAYEQYF. The CDR3 nucleotides read TGCGCCAGCAGGCGGACTAGCGAGAGGGCCTACGAGCAGTACTTC.

The V call is TRBV27, the J call TRBJ1-5, with a possible D match to TRBD1 (6 bases). V dropped 4 bases and J dropped 0 bases, with 10 bases sitting between them. The germline CDR1 and CDR2 sequences are MNHEY and SMNVEV (reference sequence). This CDR3 is built from 15 residues. The CDR3 sequence is CASSSRGNSNQPQHF. The CDR3 bases are TGTGCCAGCAGTTCCAGGGGTAATAGCAATCAGCCCCAGCATTTT.

V gene TRBV27 combines with J gene TRBJ2-1; TRBD2 matches 9 bases. The CDR3 loop spans 13 amino acids. With V trimmed by 10 bases and J by 9 bases, 10 bases remained unmatched. The germline V gene encodes CDR1 MNHEY and CDR2 SMNVEV (reference sequence). The CDR3 DNA is TGTGCCATCCGGGTAGCGGGAGCGGGTGAGCAGTTCTTC. Translated: CAIRVAGAGEQFF.

The V gene is TRBV6-1, the J gene TRBJ2-6; D unclear. Deletions cut 2 bases from V and 2 bases from J, with 4 bases between. This CDR3 contains 14 residues. Germline CDR1 MNHNS, CDR2 SASEGT. The CDR3 sequence is CASSELAGANVLTF. The CDR3 nucleotides read TGTGCCAGCAGTGAACTCGCTGGGGCCAACGTCCTGACTTTC.

The V call is TRBV28, the J call TRBJ2-5, with TRBD1 matching over 11 bases. V gave up 11 bases and J gave up 5 bases; unmatched junction bases: 7. Germline V gene lookup returns CDR1 MDHEN and CDR2 SYDVKM. The CDR3 has 13 residues. The CDR3 reads CAVGTGGEETQYF. The CDR3 bases are TGTGCCGTTGGGACAGGGGGAGAGGAGACCCAGTACTTC.

The chain uses TRBV5-1 and TRBJ2-5; perhaps TRBD1 as D (5 bases). The CDR3 runs to 13 residues. Germline V gene data show CDR1 as SGHRS and CDR2 as YFSETQ. The V end lost 0 bases, the J end lost 7 bases, and 10 bases lay between the germline ends. DNA of the CDR3: TGCGCCAGCAGCTTGGAATTAGGGGTGACCCAGTACTTC. It codes for CASSLELGVTQYF. The full variable domain, its missing parts supplied by reference TRBV5-1 and TRBJ2-5, is KAGVTQTPRYLIKTRGQQVTLSCSPISGHRSVSWYQQTPGQGLQFLFEYFSETQRNKGNFPGRFSGRQFSNSRSEMNVSTLELGDSALYLCASSLELGVTQYFGPGTRLLVL.

The chain uses TRBV29-1 and TRBJ1-5, with 7 bases aligning to TRBD1. Trimming removed 1 base from V and 4 bases from J; junction bases left unmatched: 10. The CDR3 has 16 residues. Germline CDR1 SQVTM, CDR2 ANQGSEA. CDR3 nucleotides: TGCAGCGTTGAAGCGACAGGGTTAGGGGGAAATCAGCCCCAGCATTTT. Translated: CSVEATGLGGNQPQHF. The full variable domain, its missing parts supplied by reference TRBV29-1 and TRBJ1-5, is SAVISQKPSRDICQRGTSLTIQCQVDSQVTMMFWYRQQPGQSLTLIATANQGSEATYESGFVIDKFPISRPNLTFSTLTVSNMSPEDSSIYLCSVEATGLGGNQPQHFGDGTRLSIL.

The chain uses TRBV28 and TRBJ2-5; 10 positions agree with TRBD1. The CDR3 totals 15 residues. CDR1 and CDR2 (germline): MDHEN, SYDVKM. V was clipped by 10 bases and J by 5 bases; unmatched bases: 13. DNA of the CDR3: TGTGCCACAGGACGCGGGACAGGGGTGAAGGAGACCCAGTACTTC. Translating it yields CATGRGTGVKETQYF.

The chain uses TRBV5-5 and TRBJ1-1; the D is unclear. Germline CDR1 is SGHKS and CDR2 is YYEKEE (reference sequence). Trimming pared 1 base from V and 0 bases from J, leaving 7 bases between. The CDR3 is 14 amino acids. The CDR3 DNA sequence: TGTGCCAGCAGCTTGTGGCAGATGAACACTGAAGCTTTCTTT. As protein: CASSLWQMNTEAFF.

V is TRBV9 and J is TRBJ2-4; D possibly corresponds to TRBD2 (5 bases). Per germline, CDR1 SGDLS and CDR2 YYNGEE. The V end lost 0 bases, the J end lost 7 bases, and 14 bases lay between the germline ends. CDR3 size: 15 residues. CDR3 sequence: CASSVGGRFTNIQYF. The CDR3 DNA sequence: TGTGCCAGCAGCGTAGGAGGGAGATTTACCAACATTCAGTACTTC.

The chain is built from TRBV5-1 and TRBJ2-3; no reliable D call. This CDR3 is built from 13 residues. V lost 4 bases, J lost 2 bases, and 8 bases lay in between. Germline assignment: CDR1 SGHRS and CDR2 YFSETQ. CDR3 sequence reads: CASSQADTDTQYF. The DNA of the CDR3 is TGCGCCAGCAGCCAGGCGGACACAGATACGCAGTATTTT.

V and J are TRBV5-5 and TRBJ2-5; a weak D match, TRBD1 (5 bases). V lost 6 bases, J lost 4 bases, and 19 bases lay in between. Looked up from germline, CDR1 is SGHKS and CDR2 is YYEKEE (reference sequence). The CDR3 runs 15 residues. The CDR3 nucleotides read TGTGCCAGCACTCACCCGGAAGACAGTCGAGAGACCCAGTACTTC. It yields the protein CASTHPEDSRETQYF.